This T cell receptor (beta chain) was recovered during a study of Tregs in tolerant kidney transplant recipients. Notes on the study in general: Activated donor B cell expansion appeared to reveal the most relevant donor-specific TCRbeta repertoire. No direct test of biological reproducibility was done here.

Comment on this clone: Its antigen is unknown.

Trimming at V came to 5 bases and at J to 3 bases, leaving 5 bases not matched to a gene. This CDR3 is 14 amino acids long. The germline CDR1 and CDR2 sequences are MNHNS and SASEGT. Only in-frame clones appear in the TCRdb table, and some are missing; sequencing was by immunoSEQ multiplex PCR. The sample carries about 240,000 clones, 84% recorded once. CD4+CD25+CD127- Tregs, CD4+CD25- non-Tregs, CD4 and CD8 cells were sorted. Material for sequencing was CD4+ T cells from blood. This sequence originates from a human donor in good health. V and J are TRBV6-1 and TRBJ2-7; 9 nucleotides agree with TRBD2. The CDR3 sequence: CASSLGSGSYEQYF. CDR3 in DNA: TGTGCCAGCAGTTTAGGTAGCGGGAGCTACGAGCAGTACTTC.